This TCR beta chain was documented in a study of shared clonotypes between healthy human individuals. Authors' data handling: As immunoSEQ supplied junction-only sequences (without quality scores), filtering differed. Profiled with immunoSEQ multiplex PCR; TCRdb holds only in-frame clones, not every one. V and J calls plus clone size are reproduced from that table; the DNA served to infer D and trimming. The sample holds 2 million to 2.5 million clones, around 95% seen once. Splitting the CD4+ cells yielded a CD45RA+ naive subset and a CD45RA-negative memory subset. This clone was detected once. This CDR3 spans 14 amino acids. Germline V gene sequence: CDR1 WNHNN, CDR2 SYGVQD (reference sequence). Trimming removed 0 bases at V and 4 bases at J, with 9 bases between.

This chain links TRBV10-1 with TRBJ2-5; D may be TRBD1 or TRBD2 (5 bases each). This receptor was obtained from a man aged 18-30 years in good health. Material: naive CD4+ T cells sorted from blood. Regarding subset: CD45RA+ positively selected. The CDR3 DNA is TGCGCCAGCAGTGAGTCGGGGACGGCAGAGACCCAGTACTTC. Its translation: CASSESGTAETQYF.